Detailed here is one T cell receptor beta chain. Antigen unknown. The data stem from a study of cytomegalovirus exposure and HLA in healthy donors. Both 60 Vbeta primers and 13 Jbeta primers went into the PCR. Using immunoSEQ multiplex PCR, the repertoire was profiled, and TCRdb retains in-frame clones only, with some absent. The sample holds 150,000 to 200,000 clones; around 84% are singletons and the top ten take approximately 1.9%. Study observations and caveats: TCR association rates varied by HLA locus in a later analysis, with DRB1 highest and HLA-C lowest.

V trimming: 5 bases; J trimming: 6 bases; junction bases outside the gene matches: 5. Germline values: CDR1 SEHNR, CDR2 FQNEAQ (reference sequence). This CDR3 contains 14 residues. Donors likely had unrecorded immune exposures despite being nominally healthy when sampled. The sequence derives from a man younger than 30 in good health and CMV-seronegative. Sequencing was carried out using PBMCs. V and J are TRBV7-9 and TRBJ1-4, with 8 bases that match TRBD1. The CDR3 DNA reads TGTGCCAGCAGCATTGACAGGGGAGATGAAAAACTGTTTTTT. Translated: CASSIDRGDEKLFF.